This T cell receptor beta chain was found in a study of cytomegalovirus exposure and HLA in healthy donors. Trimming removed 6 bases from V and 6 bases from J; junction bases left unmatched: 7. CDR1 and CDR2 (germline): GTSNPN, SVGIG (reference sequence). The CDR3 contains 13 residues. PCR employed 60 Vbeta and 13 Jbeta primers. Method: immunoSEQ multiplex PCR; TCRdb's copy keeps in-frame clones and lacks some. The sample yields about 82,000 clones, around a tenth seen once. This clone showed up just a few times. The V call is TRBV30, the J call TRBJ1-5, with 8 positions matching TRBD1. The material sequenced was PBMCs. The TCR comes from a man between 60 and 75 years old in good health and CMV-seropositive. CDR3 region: CACKGQGAQPQHF. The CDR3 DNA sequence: TGTGCCTGCAAGGGGCAGGGGGCTCAGCCCCAGCATTTT.